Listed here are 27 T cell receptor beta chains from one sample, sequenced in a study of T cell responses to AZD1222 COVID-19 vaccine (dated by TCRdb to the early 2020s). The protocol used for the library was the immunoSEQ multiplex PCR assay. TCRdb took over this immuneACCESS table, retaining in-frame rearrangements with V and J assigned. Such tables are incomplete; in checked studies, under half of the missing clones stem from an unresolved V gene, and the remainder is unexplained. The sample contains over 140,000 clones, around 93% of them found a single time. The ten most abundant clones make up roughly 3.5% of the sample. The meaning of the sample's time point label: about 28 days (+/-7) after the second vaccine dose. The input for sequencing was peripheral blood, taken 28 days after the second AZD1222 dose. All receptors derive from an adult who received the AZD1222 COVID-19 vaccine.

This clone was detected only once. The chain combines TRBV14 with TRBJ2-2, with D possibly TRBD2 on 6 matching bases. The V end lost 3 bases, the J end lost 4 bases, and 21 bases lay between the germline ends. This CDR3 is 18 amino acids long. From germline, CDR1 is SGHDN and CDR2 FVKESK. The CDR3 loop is CASSQRSGIVGSTGELFF. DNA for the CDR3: TGTGCCAGCAGCCAGAGATCAGGGATAGTCGGGAGCACCGGGGAGCTGTTTTTT.

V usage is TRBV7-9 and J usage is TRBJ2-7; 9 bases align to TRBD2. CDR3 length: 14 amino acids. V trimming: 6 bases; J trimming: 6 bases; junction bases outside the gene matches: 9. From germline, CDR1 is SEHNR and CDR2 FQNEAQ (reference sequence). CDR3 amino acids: CASRRDSGSGEQYF. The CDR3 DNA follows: TGTGCCAGCAGGCGAGATAGCGGGAGTGGCGAGCAGTACTTC.

This chain's CDR3 is CASSLVRESHTGELFF. The DNA for the CDR3 is TGCGCCAGCAGCTTGGTAAGGGAATCCCATACCGGGGAGCTGTTTTTT. The V call is TRBV5-1, the J call TRBJ2-2; D gene uncertain. Between the trimmed V and J ends, which lost 0 bases and 5 bases, there was a span of 14 bases. The CDR3 contains 16 residues. Germline V gives CDR1 SGHRS, CDR2 YFSETQ.

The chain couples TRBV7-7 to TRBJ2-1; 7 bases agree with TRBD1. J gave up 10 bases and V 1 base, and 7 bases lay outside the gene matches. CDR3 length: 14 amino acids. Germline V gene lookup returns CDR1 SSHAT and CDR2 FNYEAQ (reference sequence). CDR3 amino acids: CASSLEGAEGEQFF. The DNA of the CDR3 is TGTGCCAGCAGCTTAGAGGGGGCAGAGGGCGAGCAGTTCTTC. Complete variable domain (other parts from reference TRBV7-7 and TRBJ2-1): GAGVSQSPRYKVTKRGQDVTLRCDPISSHATLYWYQQALGQGPEFLTYFNYEAQPDKSGLPSDRFSAERPEGSISTLTIQRTEQRDSAMYRCASSLEGAEGEQFFGPGTRLTVL.

This CDR3 reads CASSQIRGGNQHF. CDR3 sequence (DNA): TGTGCCAGCAGCCAAATCCGCGGGGGGAACCAGCATTTT. This chain uses TRBV3-1 (or the pseudogene TRBV3-2) with TRBJ1-5; D is perhaps TRBD1 (5 bases). The V end lost 2 bases, the J end lost 12 bases, and 14 bases lay between the germline ends. The CDR3 consists of 13 residues. CDR1 LGHDT and CDR2 YNNKEL come from the germline V gene (reference sequence).

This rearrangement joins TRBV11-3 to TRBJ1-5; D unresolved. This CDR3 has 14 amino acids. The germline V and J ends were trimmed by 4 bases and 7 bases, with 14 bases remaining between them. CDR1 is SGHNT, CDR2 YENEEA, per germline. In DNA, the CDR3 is TGTGCCAGCAGCTCCAGCACGTCCGGGCAGCCCCAGCATTTT. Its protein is CASSSSTSGQPQHF.

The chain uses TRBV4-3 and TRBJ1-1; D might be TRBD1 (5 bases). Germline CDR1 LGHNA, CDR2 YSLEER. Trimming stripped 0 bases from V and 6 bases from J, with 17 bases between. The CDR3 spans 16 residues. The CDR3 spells CASSQDGGAPEPEAFF. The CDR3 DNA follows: TGCGCCAGCAGCCAAGATGGAGGGGCACCAGAACCTGAAGCTTTCTTT.

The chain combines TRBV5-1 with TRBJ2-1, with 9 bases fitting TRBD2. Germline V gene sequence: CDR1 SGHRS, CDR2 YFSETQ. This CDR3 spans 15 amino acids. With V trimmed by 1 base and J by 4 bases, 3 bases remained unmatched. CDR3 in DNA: TGCGCCAGCAGCTTGCCTAGCGGGGTTTACAATGAGCAGTTCTTC. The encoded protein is CASSLPSGVYNEQFF.

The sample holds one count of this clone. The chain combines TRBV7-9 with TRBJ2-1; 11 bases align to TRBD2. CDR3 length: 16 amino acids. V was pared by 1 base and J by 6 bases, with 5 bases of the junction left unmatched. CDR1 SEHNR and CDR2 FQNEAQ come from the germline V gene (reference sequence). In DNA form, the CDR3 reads TGTGCCAGCAGCTTAGTTAAAACTAGCGGGAGCAATGAGCAGTTCTTC. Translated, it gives CASSLVKTSGSNEQFF.

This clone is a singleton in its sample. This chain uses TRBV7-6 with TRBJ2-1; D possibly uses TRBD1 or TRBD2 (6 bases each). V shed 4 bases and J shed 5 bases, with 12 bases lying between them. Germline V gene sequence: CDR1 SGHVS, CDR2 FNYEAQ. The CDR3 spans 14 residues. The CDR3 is CASSSGADNNEQFF. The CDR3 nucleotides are TGTGCCAGCAGCTCGGGGGCCGATAACAATGAGCAGTTCTTC.

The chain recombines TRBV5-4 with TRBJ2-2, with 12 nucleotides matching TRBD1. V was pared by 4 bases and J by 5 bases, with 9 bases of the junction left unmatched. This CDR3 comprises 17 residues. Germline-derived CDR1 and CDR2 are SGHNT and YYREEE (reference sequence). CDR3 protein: CASSPAGTGGLTGELFF. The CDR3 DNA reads TGTGCCAGCAGCCCGGCCGGGACAGGGGGCCTGACCGGGGAGCTGTTTTTT.

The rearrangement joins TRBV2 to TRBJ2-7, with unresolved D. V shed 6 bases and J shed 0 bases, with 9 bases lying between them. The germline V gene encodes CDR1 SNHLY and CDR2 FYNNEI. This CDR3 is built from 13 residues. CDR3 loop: CASRGFGSYEQYF. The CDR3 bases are TGTGCCAGCAGGGGATTCGGCTCCTACGAGCAGTACTTC.

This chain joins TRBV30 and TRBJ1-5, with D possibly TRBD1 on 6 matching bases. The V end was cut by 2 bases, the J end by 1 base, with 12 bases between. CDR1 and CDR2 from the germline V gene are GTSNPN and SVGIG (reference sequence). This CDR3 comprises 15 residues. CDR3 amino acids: CAWSTGFGSNQPQHF. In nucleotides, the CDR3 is TGTGCCTGGAGTACAGGGTTTGGGAGCAATCAGCCCCAGCATTTT.

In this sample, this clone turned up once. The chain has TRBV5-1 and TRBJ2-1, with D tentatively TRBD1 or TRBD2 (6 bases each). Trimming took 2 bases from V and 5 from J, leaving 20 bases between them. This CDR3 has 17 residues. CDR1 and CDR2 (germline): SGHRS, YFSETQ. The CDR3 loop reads CASSFRTGEGVDNEQFF. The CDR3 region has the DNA TGCGCCAGCAGCTTTAGAACGGGAGAGGGGGTAGACAATGAGCAGTTCTTC. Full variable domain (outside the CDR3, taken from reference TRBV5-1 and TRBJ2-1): KAGVTQTPRYLIKTRGQQVTLSCSPISGHRSVSWYQQTPGQGLQFLFEYFSETQRNKGNFPGRFSGRQFSNSRSEMNVSTLELGDSALYLCASSFRTGEGVDNEQFFGPGTRLTVL.

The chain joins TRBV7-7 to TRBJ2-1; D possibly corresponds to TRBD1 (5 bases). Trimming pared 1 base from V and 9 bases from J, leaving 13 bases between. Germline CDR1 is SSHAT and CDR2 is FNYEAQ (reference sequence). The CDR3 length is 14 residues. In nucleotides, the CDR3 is TGTGCCAGCAGCTTAGACAGGTTAAGTGGTGAGCAGTTCTTC. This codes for CASSLDRLSGEQFF.

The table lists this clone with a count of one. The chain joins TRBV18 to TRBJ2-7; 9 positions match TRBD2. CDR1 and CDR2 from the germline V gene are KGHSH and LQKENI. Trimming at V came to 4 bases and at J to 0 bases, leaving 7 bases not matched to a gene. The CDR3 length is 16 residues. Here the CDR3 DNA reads TGTGCCAGCTCACTAGGGGGCGGGAGGGCCTCCTACGAGCAGTACTTC. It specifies CASSLGGGRASYEQYF.

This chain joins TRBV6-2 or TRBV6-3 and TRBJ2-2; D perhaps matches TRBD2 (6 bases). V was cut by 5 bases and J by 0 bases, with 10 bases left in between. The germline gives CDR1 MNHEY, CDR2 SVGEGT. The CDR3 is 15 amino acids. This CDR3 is CASSPGLSNTGELFF. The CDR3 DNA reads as TGTGCCAGCAGTCCGGGACTTTCGAACACCGGGGAGCTGTTTTTT.

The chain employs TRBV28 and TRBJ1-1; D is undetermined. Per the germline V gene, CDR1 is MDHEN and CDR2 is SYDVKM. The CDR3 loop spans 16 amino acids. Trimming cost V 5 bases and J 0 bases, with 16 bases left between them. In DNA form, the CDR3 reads TGTGCCAGCAGTCCTTACCGAGCGATACTGAACACTGAAGCTTTCTTT. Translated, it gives CASSPYRAILNTEAFF.

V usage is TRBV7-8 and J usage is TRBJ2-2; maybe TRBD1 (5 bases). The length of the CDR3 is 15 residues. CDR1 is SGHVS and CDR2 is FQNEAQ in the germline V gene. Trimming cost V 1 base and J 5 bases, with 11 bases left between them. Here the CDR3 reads CASSLEGSRTGELFF. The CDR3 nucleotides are TGTGCCAGCAGCTTAGAGGGGTCTAGGACCGGGGAGCTGTTTTTT. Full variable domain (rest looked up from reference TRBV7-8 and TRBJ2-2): GAGVSQSPRYKVAKRGQDVALRCDPISGHVSLFWYQQALGQGPEFLTYFQNEAQLDKSGLPSDRFFAERPEGSVSTLKIQRTQQEDSAVYLCASSLEGSRTGELFFGEGSRLTVL.

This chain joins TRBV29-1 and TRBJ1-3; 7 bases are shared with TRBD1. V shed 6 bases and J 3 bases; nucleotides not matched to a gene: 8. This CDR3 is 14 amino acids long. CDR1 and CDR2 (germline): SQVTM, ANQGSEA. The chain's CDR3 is CSVEQGRGGNTIYF. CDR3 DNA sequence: TGCAGCGTGGAACAGGGGCGAGGTGGAAACACCATATATTTT.

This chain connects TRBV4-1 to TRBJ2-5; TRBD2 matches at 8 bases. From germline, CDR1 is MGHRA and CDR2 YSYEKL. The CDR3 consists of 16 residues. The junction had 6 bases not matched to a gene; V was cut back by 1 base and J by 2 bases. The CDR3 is CASSQAIAGGQETQYF. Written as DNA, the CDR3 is TGCGCCAGCAGCCAAGCAATCGCGGGAGGACAAGAGACCCAGTACTTC.

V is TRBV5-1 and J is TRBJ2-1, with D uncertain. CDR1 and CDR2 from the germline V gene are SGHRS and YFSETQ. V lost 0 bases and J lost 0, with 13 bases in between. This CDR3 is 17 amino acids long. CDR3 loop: CASSLGPPSNSYNEQFF. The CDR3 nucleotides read TGCGCCAGCAGCTTGGGTCCCCCGTCTAACTCCTACAATGAGCAGTTCTTC.

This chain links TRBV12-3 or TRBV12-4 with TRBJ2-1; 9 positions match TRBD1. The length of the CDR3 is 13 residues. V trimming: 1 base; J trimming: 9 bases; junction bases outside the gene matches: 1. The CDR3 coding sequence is TGTGCCAGCAGTTTAGGGACAGGGGCTGAGCAGTTCTTC. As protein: CASSLGTGAEQFF.

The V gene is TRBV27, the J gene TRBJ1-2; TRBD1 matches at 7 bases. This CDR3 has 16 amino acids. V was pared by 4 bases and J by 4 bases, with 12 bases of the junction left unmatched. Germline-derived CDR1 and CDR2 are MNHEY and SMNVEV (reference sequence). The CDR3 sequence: CASSSRQGPRSYGYTF. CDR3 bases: TGTGCCAGCAGTTCCCGACAGGGCCCGCGTTCCTATGGCTACACCTTC.

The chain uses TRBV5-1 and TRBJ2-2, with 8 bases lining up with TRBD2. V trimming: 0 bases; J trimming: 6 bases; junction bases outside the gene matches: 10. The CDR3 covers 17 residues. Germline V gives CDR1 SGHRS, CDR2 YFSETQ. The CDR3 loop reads CASSLASGAAGAGELFF. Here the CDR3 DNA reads TGCGCCAGCAGCTTGGCGTCCGGGGCAGCGGGAGCCGGGGAGCTGTTTTTT.

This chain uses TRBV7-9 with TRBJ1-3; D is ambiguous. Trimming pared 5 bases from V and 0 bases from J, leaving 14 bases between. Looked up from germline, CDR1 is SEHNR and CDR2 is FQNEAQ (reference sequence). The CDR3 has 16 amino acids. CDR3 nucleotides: TGTGCCAGCAGCCCCGCTGGAGGTCTCTCTGGAAACACCATATATTTT. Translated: CASSPAGGLSGNTIYF.

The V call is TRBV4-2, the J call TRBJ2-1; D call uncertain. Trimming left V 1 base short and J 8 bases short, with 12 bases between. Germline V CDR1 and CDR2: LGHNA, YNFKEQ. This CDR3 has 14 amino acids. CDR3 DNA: TGTGCCAGCAGCCAAGTACCCGGCGGCGATGAGCAGTTCTTC. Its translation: CASSQVPGGDEQFF.